The text below deals with one T cell receptor beta chain. Its antigen is undetermined. This sample is drawn from a study of regulatory and conventional T cells in RAG deficiency. General study findings and limits: Compared with controls, unique Treg TCR beta sequences dropped about 97-fold in Omenn syndrome and CID/AS. Patient subsets had shorter CDR3s; Omenn Treg-Tconv overlap exceeded 80%.

CDR3 length: 15 amino acids. V was cut by 1 base and J by 0 bases, with 10 bases left in between. Germline CDR1 is SQVTM and CDR2 is ANQGSEA. Conventional CD4+ T cells were sorted from blood as CD25-low CD127-high cells. Profiling relied on immunoSEQ multiplex PCR, and the TCRdb table lists in-frame clones only, not all of them. Of 20,000 to 25,000 clones listed, 95% to 97% are singletons. This sample also belongs to another study, concerning regulatory T cells. As that study records: The primer mix had 52 TRBV and 13 TRBJ primers. Regulatory T cells showed the strongest V-J pair restriction and V/J gene skewing among patient repertoires.

The TCR originated in a human donor in good health. Sequences were obtained from CD25- CD4+ T cells sorted from blood. The chain uses TRBV29-1 and TRBJ2-1, with a tentative D call TRBD1 (5 bases). The CDR3 loop is CSVEGDRGSYNEQFF. The CDR3 bases are TGCAGCGTTGAAGGCGACAGAGGCTCCTACAATGAGCAGTTCTTC.